Following are 8 T cell receptor beta chains from one sample sequenced in a study of blood T cell repertoires in COVID-19. Produced via immunoSEQ multiplex PCR; TCRdb's table is partial and in-frame only. The sample consists of fewer than 250,000 clones, 84% of them appearing once. Sample: PBMCs or T cells enriched from blood (not recorded which). These receptors originate from a young woman who had been exposed to COVID-19.

This clone has just one count. The genes are TRBV6-5 and TRBJ2-7; tentatively, D is TRBD2 (5 bases). The ends were cut back, 3 bases at V and 6 bases at J, with 15 bases in the middle. Germline V gives CDR1 MNHEY, CDR2 SVGAGI. The CDR3 spans 14 residues. CDR3 in amino acids: CASSYSSGPGEQYF. CDR3 DNA sequence: TGTGCCAGCAGTTATTCCAGCGGTCCGGGCGAGCAGTACTTC.

The CDR3 protein is CASSVGPELYGYTF. The CDR3 DNA follows: TGTGCCAGCAGCGTAGGACCGGAGCTCTATGGCTACACCTTC. This chain joins TRBV9 and TRBJ1-2; no definite D call. Germline CDR1 is SGDLS and CDR2 is YYNGEE. The CDR3 is 14 residues long. Trimming left V 0 bases short and J 4 bases short, with 10 bases between.

The J gene is TRBJ1-1, the V gene TRBV19, with D possibly TRBD1 on 5 matching bases. V lost 5 bases and J 1 base, leaving 14 bases between the germline ends. The CDR3 length is 15 residues. Per germline, CDR1 LNHDA and CDR2 SQIVND (reference sequence). CDR3 nucleotide sequence: TGTGCCAGTAGTCGTAGGACATCCGAGAACACTGAAGCTTTCTTT. Amino acid sequence: CASSRRTSENTEAFF.

The gene calls are TRBV7-6 and TRBJ1-3, with D unresolved. CDR3 length: 15 residues. V shed 1 base and J shed 1 base, with 8 bases lying between them. Germline lookup yields CDR1 SGHVS and CDR2 FNYEAQ. The CDR3 is CASSLGYGSGNTIYF. The CDR3, as DNA: TGTGCCAGCAGCTTAGGTTACGGGTCTGGAAACACCATATATTTT.

V usage is TRBV9 and J usage is TRBJ2-1, with a possible D match to TRBD1 (5 bases). V was cut by 0 bases and J by 3 bases, with 16 bases left in between. Germline-derived CDR1 and CDR2 are SGDLS and YYNGEE. This CDR3 is 17 amino acids long. CDR3: CASSVVGDRSFYNEQFF. In DNA form, the CDR3 reads TGTGCCAGCAGCGTAGTGGGTGACAGAAGCTTCTACAATGAGCAGTTCTTC.

In this sample, this clone turned up a few times. The genes are TRBV2 and TRBJ1-2; no clear D. The V end was cut by 0 bases, the J end by 8 bases, with 10 bases between. This CDR3 contains 13 residues. Germline V CDR1 and CDR2: SNHLY, FYNNEI. CDR3 protein: CASSEALFGGYTF. The CDR3 DNA is TGTGCCAGCAGTGAAGCGCTTTTCGGGGGCTACACCTTC.

This chain uses TRBV9 with TRBJ2-1; 9 bases agree with TRBD1. The CDR3 runs to 15 residues. J was trimmed by 9 bases and V by 5 bases; bases with no gene match: 12. CDR1 and CDR2 from the germline V gene are SGDLS and YYNGEE. The CDR3 region is CASRPPDRGVGEQFF. The CDR3 DNA reads as TGTGCCAGCAGACCTCCGGACAGGGGTGTTGGTGAGCAGTTCTTC.

The genes are TRBV5-1 and TRBJ1-2; D ambiguous. Germline V CDR1 and CDR2: SGHRS, YFSETQ. Trimming shortened V by 7 bases and J by 3 bases, and 10 bases separated the two germline ends. This CDR3 has 12 amino acids. In DNA, the CDR3 is TGCGCCAGCTCGACGGGAGACTATGGCTACACCTTC. The encoded protein is CASSTGDYGYTF.